This section outlines one T cell receptor (beta chain) sequence together with its context. Its antigen is unknown. Germline is not matched at one junction end, which may reflect a read error. Library method: multiplex PCR. TCRdb names Illumina HiSeq 4000 as the instrument used. CDR3 regions were amplified by Arm-PCR with iRepertoire HTBI primers to construct TCR beta libraries. PCR products were gel purified before sequencing. The authors' analysis ran thus. Across samples, approximately 68 TRBV and around 15 TRBJ segments were identified and used for gene usage analysis of CDR3 amino acid clonotypes. Filtered high-quality paired reads were merged into contigs using COPE and FqMerger. BLAST was used to align contigs to the IMGT TRBV, TRBD and TRBJ reference genes, and CDR3 was defined following IMGT. Any clonotype with a frequency above 0.1% was counted as a highly expanded clone. Shannon entropy served as the measure of repertoire diversity, while the Gini coefficient captured V-J evenness. Public clonotypes were defined as clonotypes shared by more than one individual. TCRdb reanalyzed the raw reads on its own, using fastp at Q25 for trimming and MiXCR for clone calling, and kept in-frame beta chains. Each entry merges the rows of one CDR3 protein and shows their most common DNA and genes. The V and J calls come from TCRdb's annotation, not from the publication. The sample has about 470,000 distinct CDR3 sequences on record, 14% to 15% of them singletons. 16% of the sample goes to the ten largest clones.

This sample stems from a study of regulatory T cells in long-lasting Graves disease (dated by TCRdb to the early 2020s). Notes on the research overall: In the newly diagnosed Graves' disease group, patients had been taking antithyroid drugs for less than 3 months. TCR sequencing covered some 13 persistent and 20 or so newly diagnosed Graves' disease patients, around 35 samples in total. Peripheral blood TCR sequencing and RNA sequencing compared persistent Graves' disease patients with newly diagnosed Graves' disease patients. The study was registered as a clinical trial and conducted in China.

What the study reported, not specific to this receptor: As a limitation, the authors acknowledged that the small sample size may reduce accuracy. A larger number of public clonotypes was shared among persistent patients (fewer than 3,000) than among newly diagnosed patients (around 880). Peripheral blood alone was examined, since thyroid tissue, which constituted the primary lesion, could not be accessed. Persistent Graves' disease patients showed lower TCR Shannon entropy and fewer highly expanded clones than newly diagnosed patients, suggesting clonal expansion. Only the TCR beta chain was sequenced and analyzed.

The time point label of this sample denotes: newly diagnosed GD, antithyroid drugs for less than 3 months. RNA was extracted from PBMCs in TRIzol for both TCR sequencing and RNA sequencing. Graves' disease was diagnosed according to American Thyroid Association guidelines. Recruitment of patients was carried out at an endocrinology department in Xi'an, China. Each patient gave roughly 8.4 milliliters of peripheral blood, collected in an EDTA anticoagulant tube. PBMCs were isolated by Ficoll Paque Plus density gradient separation without further T cell sorting. An Agilent 2100 Bioanalyzer and agarose gel were used to check RNA quality, while a NanoDrop 2000 measured RNA concentration. This sample was also put to use in a study of T cells in Graves' hyperthyroidism and ophthalmopathy. The second study reports: Stable Graves' hyperthyroidism was defined as the absence of progression to ophthalmopathy over 18 months of follow-up. The hyperthyroidism patients were between 18 and 65 years old and newly diagnosed, with a disease duration of less than 2 months. Patients with uncontrolled infections, other autoimmune diseases, pregnancy or lactation were excluded. Diagnoses relied on clinical symptoms, serum thyroxine and TRAb, thyroid ultrasound and orbital computed tomography. A first-round RT-PCR of the TCR CDR3 used the HTBI primer set with the Qiagen OneStep RT-PCR kit. Most expanded thyroid clonotypes (frequency above 0.001) were also detected in blood, suggesting blood repertoires may reflect thyroid immune responses. A 13 V-J signature model separated ophthalmopathy from stable hyperthyroidism, with 87.88% sensitivity and roughly 82% specificity in cross-validation and 80%/75% in testing. In validation, the model predicted progression to ophthalmopathy with around 71% sensitivity and roughly 75% specificity, a median of about 6 months before onset. TCR V-J signatures able to tell the groups apart were searched for in a discovery cohort of 90 to 100 patients, of whom 43 had Graves' ophthalmopathy and roughly 58 had stable Graves' hyperthyroidism. Prospective prediction of ophthalmopathy was tested in an independent validation cohort of fewer than 20 hyperthyroidism patients and around 16 patients who later progressed to ophthalmopathy. The roughly 100 discovery patients were randomly divided into training and test sets at a 7:3 ratio. In about 6 Graves' hyperthyroidism patients, the study also compared T-cell repertoires from thyroid tissue with T-cell repertoires from blood. Once sampling was done, hyperthyroidism patients were given methimazole at a starting dose of 30 mg daily, whereas ophthalmopathy patients were given high-dose intravenous methylprednisolone. Libraries were constructed in a second round of multiplex PCR, after which size selection and purification were carried out. The libraries were sequenced on an Illumina HiSeq2000 using paired-end 100 bp reads. SOAPnuke was used to process the raw data, with reads discarded if the reads contained adapters or uncalled bases, had a mean Phred below 15, or lacked an exact constant-primer or identifier match. High-quality paired reads were merged with COPE v1.2.5, and unique nucleotide sequences were defined as clonotypes. MiTCR v1.1 was used to align the clonotypes against IMGT TRBV, TRBD and TRBJ reference segments. Analysis was restricted to V-J combinations with a frequency above 0.0001, which covered 98% to 99.2% of repertoires. A TCS score was defined as the ratio between F50 (clonal expansion) and ExV (chaos), using BLOSUM62-based TCRdist between CDR3 peptides within each V-J. Welch's t-statistics and random forest reduced fewer than 600 V-J features to under 15, which were used in a naive Bayes classifier (R e1071). No statistical method was used to set the sample size in advance, and investigators knew the group allocation. According to the paper, TCR Vbeta CDR3 sequencing was carried out on some 140 peripheral blood samples, which came from under 50 ophthalmopathy, under 85 hyperthyroidism and approximately 17 progressor patients.

The sequence derives from a woman aged 25 to 39 with Graves disease. Donor details come from another sample of the same person, matched by shared clones. The sample in question was peripheral blood mononuclear cells (PBMCs), obtained at new diagnosis, from a patient treated with antithyroid drugs.

The CDR3 in this case is CASSQVTTEKLSF. At the DNA level, the sequence is TGCGCCAGCAGCCAGGTTACAACGGAAAAACTGTCTTTT. Here the chain combines TRBV4-1 and TRBJ1-4, with the D gene too uncertain to name. The CDR3 starts with the cysteine, ends with the phenylalanine, and has 13 residues. The read is trimmed to its CDR3 DNA, 39 bases read in frame from base 1. CDR1 and CDR2 are read off the germline V gene as MGHRA and YSYEKL.